This T cell receptor beta chain derives from a study of CD8+ T cells in alopecia areata. Study information: Among treated patients, oral tofacitinib was administered at 5 to 10 mg twice daily. The duration of tofacitinib was 6 to 18 months, with 6 months off drug afterward.

Treatment in this sample: oral pan-JAK inhibitor, 5-10 mg twice daily. From alopecia areata patients, lesional scalp punch biopsies and peripheral blood were collected. Researchers picked out CD4+ and CD8+ T cells from PBMCs by sorting. Once RNA had been extracted, it was reverse transcribed into cDNA to act as the sequencing template. Generated by immunoSEQ multiplex PCR, the TCRdb table keeps only in-frame clones and is missing some. Altogether about 180,000 clones are present, approximately 53% being singletons, with the ten largest covering 11%. V gave up 4 bases and J gave up 0 bases, with 15 bases separating them. Per germline, CDR1 MGHDK and CDR2 SYGVNS. This CDR3 is built from 16 residues.

Sequences were derived from CD8+ T cells sorted from blood, sampled at week 24, from a patient treated with tofacitinib. The chain has TRBV25-1 and TRBJ1-1; D is uncertain. This sequence originates from a human donor with alopecia areata. CDR3 sequence reads: CASSGWGTNMNTEAFF. CDR3 coding DNA: TGTGCCAGCAGTGGTTGGGGTACTAATATGAACACTGAAGCTTTCTTT.